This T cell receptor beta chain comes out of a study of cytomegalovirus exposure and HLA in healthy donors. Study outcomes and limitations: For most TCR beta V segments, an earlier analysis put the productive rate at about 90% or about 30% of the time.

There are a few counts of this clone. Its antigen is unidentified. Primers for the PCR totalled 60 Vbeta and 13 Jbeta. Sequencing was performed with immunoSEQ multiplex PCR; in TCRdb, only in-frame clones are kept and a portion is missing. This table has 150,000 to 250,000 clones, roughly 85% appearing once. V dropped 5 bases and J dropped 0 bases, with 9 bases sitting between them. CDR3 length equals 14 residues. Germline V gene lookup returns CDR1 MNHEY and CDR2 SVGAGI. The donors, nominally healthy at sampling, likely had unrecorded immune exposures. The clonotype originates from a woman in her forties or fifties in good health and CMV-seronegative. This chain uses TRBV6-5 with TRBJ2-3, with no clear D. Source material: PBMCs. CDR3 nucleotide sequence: TGTGCCAGCAGTAGCGTCGTTAGCACAGATACGCAGTATTTT. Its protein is CASSSVVSTDTQYF.